This is a list of T cell receptor beta chains from one sample in a study of blood T cells in healthy people across ages. From the 5' RACE reads, TCRdb called clonotypes with MiXCR, one entry per CDR3 protein. The sample has about 1,800,000 distinct CDR3 sequences, 28% seen once. The sample consisted of blood. The receptor set was obtained from a woman aged 25 to 39 in good health. The CDR3 runs from the conserved cysteine through the conserved F or W. Fields, in order: CDR3 length, V gene, J gene, D gene, clone size, CDR3 protein, CDR3 DNA. D genes are given only for firm matches. Size tells how often a clone was seen (once, few, many) or the class of an expanded clone, and some rows leave it out.

cdr3_length: 13; v_call: TRBV6-1; j_call: TRBJ2-3; d_call: .; clone_size: few; cdr3_aa: CASSEFRVDTQYF; cdr3_nt: TGTGCCAGCAGTGAATTTCGGGTGGATACGCAGTATTTT
cdr3_length: 15; v_call: TRBV4-3; j_call: TRBJ2-1; d_call: TRBD1; clone_size: few; cdr3_aa: CASSQYKTGLGEQFF; cdr3_nt: TGCGCCAGCAGCCAATATAAGACAGGGTTGGGGGAGCAGTTCTTC
cdr3_length: 14; v_call: TRBV4-3; j_call: TRBJ2-1; d_call: TRBD2; clone_size: .; cdr3_aa: CASSQVAGRNEQFF; cdr3_nt: TGCGCCAGCAGCCAAGTAGCGGGACGTAATGAGCAGTTCTTC
cdr3_length: 19; v_call: TRBV29-1; j_call: TRBJ2-3; d_call: .; clone_size: .; cdr3_aa: CSAEGMGVRRDNMPDTQYF; cdr3_nt: TGCAGCGCCGAAGGTATGGGAGTAAGGCGGGACAACATGCCAGATACGCAGTATTTT
cdr3_length: 14; v_call: TRBV25-1; j_call: TRBJ1-5; d_call: .; clone_size: .; cdr3_aa: CASSGITSNQPQHF; cdr3_nt: TGTGCCAGCAGTGGCATTACTAGCAATCAGCCCCAGCATTTT
cdr3_length: 14; v_call: TRBV30; j_call: TRBJ2-1; d_call: .; clone_size: many; cdr3_aa: CAWSSMRLYNEQFF; cdr3_nt: TGTGCCTGGAGTTCCATGCGGCTCTACAATGAGCAGTTCTTC
cdr3_length: 15; v_call: TRBV7-6; j_call: TRBJ2-7; d_call: .; clone_size: many; cdr3_aa: CASSWSDGDNYEQYF; cdr3_nt: TGTGCCAGCAGCTGGTCGGACGGTGACAACTACGAGCAGTACTTC
cdr3_length: 17; v_call: TRBV3-1; j_call: TRBJ2-3; d_call: TRBD2; clone_size: .; cdr3_aa: CASSMRTSGRGTDTQYF; cdr3_nt: TGTGCCAGCAGCATGCGGACTAGCGGGAGGGGCACAGATACGCAGTATTTT
cdr3_length: 15; v_call: TRBV3-1; j_call: TRBJ2-3; d_call: TRBD2; clone_size: .; cdr3_aa: CASTAASGSTDTQYF; cdr3_nt: TGTGCCAGCACTGCAGCTAGCGGGAGCACAGATACGCAGTATTTT
cdr3_length: 17; v_call: TRBV7-2; j_call: TRBJ1-6; d_call: .; clone_size: .; cdr3_aa: CASSLGFRPDYNSPLHF; cdr3_nt: TGTGCCAGCAGCTTAGGGTTTCGTCCGGATTATAATTCACCCCTCCACTTT
cdr3_length: 14; v_call: TRBV20-1; j_call: TRBJ2-7; d_call: .; clone_size: few; cdr3_aa: CSAMGGGADYEQYF; cdr3_nt: TGCAGTGCCATGGGAGGGGGCGCTGACTACGAGCAGTACTTC
cdr3_length: 14; v_call: TRBV6-6; j_call: TRBJ1-2; d_call: .; clone_size: few; cdr3_aa: CASAEQGAGYGYTF; cdr3_nt: TGTGCCAGCGCCGAACAGGGAGCGGGGTATGGCTACACCTTC
cdr3_length: 13; v_call: TRBV28; j_call: TRBJ1-2; d_call: .; clone_size: many; cdr3_aa: CASRPGTRGGYTF; cdr3_nt: TGTGCCAGCAGACCGGGCACCCGGGGAGGCTACACCTTC
cdr3_length: 13; v_call: TRBV7-2; j_call: TRBJ1-1; d_call: .; clone_size: few; cdr3_aa: CASSLLSAGEAFF; cdr3_nt: TGTGCCAGCAGCTTATTAAGTGCCGGTGAAGCTTTCTTT
cdr3_length: 13; v_call: TRBV7-9; j_call: TRBJ2-4; d_call: .; clone_size: few; cdr3_aa: CASSARDRNIQYF; cdr3_nt: TGTGCCAGCAGCGCCCGGGACCGGAACATTCAGTACTTC
cdr3_length: 13; v_call: TRBV7-2; j_call: TRBJ2-7; d_call: .; clone_size: many; cdr3_aa: CASSRQESYEQYF; cdr3_nt: TGTGCCAGCAGCAGACAGGAATCCTACGAGCAGTACTTC
cdr3_length: 16; v_call: TRBV12-3/TRBV12-4; j_call: TRBJ2-3; d_call: TRBD2; clone_size: .; cdr3_aa: CASSQPLAGGLDTQYF; cdr3_nt: TGTGCCAGCAGCCAACCTCTAGCGGGGGGGTTAGATACGCAGTATTTT
cdr3_length: 13; v_call: TRBV18; j_call: TRBJ2-5; d_call: TRBD2; clone_size: few; cdr3_aa: CASSPETREGQYF; cdr3_nt: TGTGCCAGCTCACCTGAGACCCGGGAGGGCCAGTACTTC
cdr3_length: 17; v_call: TRBV7-9; j_call: TRBJ2-5; d_call: .; clone_size: once; cdr3_aa: CASSLVLRGPAQETQYF; cdr3_nt: TGTGCCAGCAGCTTAGTTCTCCGCGGGCCAGCTCAAGAGACCCAGTACTTC
cdr3_length: 13; v_call: TRBV10-3; j_call: TRBJ2-7; d_call: TRBD1; clone_size: .; cdr3_aa: CAISRDSIYEQYF; cdr3_nt: TGTGCCATCAGTAGGGACAGTATCTACGAGCAGTACTTC
cdr3_length: 15; v_call: TRBV7-4; j_call: TRBJ2-7; d_call: .; clone_size: .; cdr3_aa: CASSPPKVGPPEQYF; cdr3_nt: TGTGCCAGCAGCCCCCCCAAGGTGGGGCCCCCCGAGCAGTACTTC
cdr3_length: 16; v_call: TRBV4-2; j_call: TRBJ2-5; d_call: TRBD2; clone_size: many; cdr3_aa: CASSQGASGVGETQYF; cdr3_nt: TGTGCCAGCAGCCAAGGAGCTAGCGGGGTTGGAGAGACCCAGTACTTC
cdr3_length: 16; v_call: TRBV5-1; j_call: TRBJ2-3; d_call: TRBD2; clone_size: few; cdr3_aa: CASSLETSGATDTQYF; cdr3_nt: TGCGCCAGCAGCTTGGAGACTAGCGGTGCTACAGATACGCAGTATTTT
cdr3_length: 13; v_call: TRBV7-2; j_call: TRBJ1-1; d_call: .; clone_size: .; cdr3_aa: CASSSLPGAEAFF; cdr3_nt: TGTGCCAGCAGCTCTTTACCGGGGGCAGAGGCTTTCTTT
cdr3_length: 15; v_call: TRBV6-1; j_call: TRBJ2-5; d_call: .; clone_size: few; cdr3_aa: CASISSPWERGTQYF; cdr3_nt: TGTGCCAGCATTTCCAGCCCGTGGGAAAGGGGGACCCAGTACTTC
cdr3_length: 15; v_call: TRBV7-2; j_call: TRBJ1-1; d_call: .; clone_size: .; cdr3_aa: CASSLDGRANTEAFF; cdr3_nt: TGTGCCAGCAGCTTAGACGGCAGAGCGAACACTGAAGCTTTCTTT
cdr3_length: 15; v_call: TRBV7-9; j_call: TRBJ2-1; d_call: TRBD2; clone_size: .; cdr3_aa: CASSWTSSSYNEQFF; cdr3_nt: TGTGCCAGCAGCTGGACTAGTTCGTCCTACAATGAGCAGTTCTTC
cdr3_length: 14; v_call: TRBV20-1; j_call: TRBJ2-7; d_call: TRBD2; clone_size: many; cdr3_aa: CSARRLAGPYEQYF; cdr3_nt: TGCAGTGCTAGAAGACTAGCGGGACCCTACGAGCAGTACTTC
cdr3_length: 12; v_call: TRBV12-3/TRBV12-4; j_call: TRBJ2-1; d_call: TRBD2; clone_size: few; cdr3_aa: CASSTGGSEQFF; cdr3_nt: TGTGCCAGCAGTACGGGAGGGAGTGAGCAGTTCTTC
cdr3_length: 14; v_call: TRBV5-1; j_call: TRBJ2-7; d_call: .; clone_size: many; cdr3_aa: CASSLSRQDYEQYF; cdr3_nt: TGCGCCAGCAGCTTAAGCCGACAGGACTACGAGCAGTACTTC
cdr3_length: 16; v_call: TRBV5-1; j_call: TRBJ1-1; d_call: TRBD1; clone_size: once; cdr3_aa: CASSFYAGGENTEAFF; cdr3_nt: TGCGCCAGCAGCTTTTACGCAGGGGGCGAGAACACTGAAGCTTTCTTT
cdr3_length: 13; v_call: TRBV4-1; j_call: TRBJ1-1; d_call: .; clone_size: few; cdr3_aa: CASSARMNTEAFF; cdr3_nt: TGCGCCAGCAGCGCCCGGATGAACACTGAAGCTTTCTTT
cdr3_length: 15; v_call: TRBV27; j_call: TRBJ1-4; d_call: .; clone_size: .; cdr3_aa: CASSLEAGRNEKLFF; cdr3_nt: TGTGCCAGCAGTTTAGAAGCGGGCAGGAATGAAAAACTGTTTTTT
cdr3_length: 14; v_call: TRBV15; j_call: TRBJ2-4; d_call: .; clone_size: .; cdr3_aa: CATSRSVSKNIQYF; cdr3_nt: TGTGCCACCAGCAGATCCGTATCCAAAAACATTCAGTACTTC
cdr3_length: 13; v_call: TRBV4-3; j_call: TRBJ2-3; d_call: .; clone_size: many; cdr3_aa: CASSQWTAVSQYF; cdr3_nt: TGCGCCAGCAGCCAATGGACCGCCGTATCGCAGTATTTT
cdr3_length: 14; v_call: TRBV20-1; j_call: TRBJ2-3; d_call: TRBD2; clone_size: few; cdr3_aa: CSASLAGGTDTQYF; cdr3_nt: TGCAGTGCCTCACTAGCGGGGGGCACAGATACGCAGTATTTT
cdr3_length: 15; v_call: TRBV6-5; j_call: TRBJ1-3; d_call: .; clone_size: few; cdr3_aa: CASSYDRFSGNTIYF; cdr3_nt: TGTGCCAGCAGTTACGACAGGTTCTCTGGAAACACCATATATTTT
cdr3_length: 15; v_call: TRBV10-3; j_call: TRBJ2-6; d_call: .; clone_size: .; cdr3_aa: CAVGGDLPGTNVLTF; cdr3_nt: TGTGCCGTAGGGGGGGACCTCCCTGGGACCAACGTCCTGACTTTC
cdr3_length: 17; v_call: TRBV10-3; j_call: TRBJ2-7; d_call: .; clone_size: .; cdr3_aa: CAISESSSASSYNEQYF; cdr3_nt: TGTGCCATCAGTGAGTCGTCTAGCGCCTCCTCCTACAATGAGCAGTACTTC
cdr3_length: 16; v_call: TRBV28; j_call: TRBJ1-2; d_call: .; clone_size: few; cdr3_aa: CASSFYGGGGDYGYTF; cdr3_nt: TGTGCCAGCAGCTTTTACGGGGGTGGAGGGGACTATGGCTACACCTTC
cdr3_length: 15; v_call: TRBV13; j_call: TRBJ2-2; d_call: .; clone_size: .; cdr3_aa: CASSLGSVSTGELFF; cdr3_nt: TGTGCCAGCAGCTTAGGGTCTGTTTCCACCGGGGAGCTGTTTTTT
cdr3_length: 13; v_call: TRBV5-6; j_call: TRBJ2-1; d_call: .; clone_size: many; cdr3_aa: CASSTNYRDSRFF; cdr3_nt: TGTGCCAGCAGCACAAACTACCGGGACTCTAGGTTCTTC
cdr3_length: 14; v_call: TRBV7-9; j_call: TRBJ2-7; d_call: .; clone_size: .; cdr3_aa: CASSSDGGPYEQYF; cdr3_nt: TGTGCCAGCAGCTCTGACGGGGGACCCTACGAGCAGTACTTC